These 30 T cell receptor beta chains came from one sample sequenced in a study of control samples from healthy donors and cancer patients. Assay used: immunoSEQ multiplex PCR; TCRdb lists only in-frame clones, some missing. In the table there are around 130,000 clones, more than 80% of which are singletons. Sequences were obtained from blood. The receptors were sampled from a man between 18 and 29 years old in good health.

For the CDR3, the DNA is TGTGCCAGCAGCACCGAGCTTGGGAGGCACACTGAAGCTTTCTTT. Translating it yields CASSTELGRHTEAFF. The chain couples TRBV7-2 to TRBJ1-1, with D uncertain. V lost 5 bases and J lost 3, with 16 bases in between. This CDR3 contains 15 residues. Germline V gives CDR1 SGHTA, CDR2 FQGNSA. Complete variable domain (other parts from reference TRBV7-2 and TRBJ1-1): GAGVSQSPSNKVTEKGKDVELRCDPISGHTALYWYRQSLGQGLEFLIYFQGNSAPDKSGLPSDRFSAERTGGSVSTLTIQRTQQEDSAVYLCASSTELGRHTEAFFGQGTRLTVV.

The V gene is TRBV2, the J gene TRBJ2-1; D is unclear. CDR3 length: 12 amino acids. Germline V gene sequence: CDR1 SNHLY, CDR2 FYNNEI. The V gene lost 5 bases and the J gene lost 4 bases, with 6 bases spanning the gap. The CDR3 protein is CASSPRYNEQFF. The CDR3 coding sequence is TGTGCCAGCAGTCCCCGGTACAATGAGCAGTTCTTC.

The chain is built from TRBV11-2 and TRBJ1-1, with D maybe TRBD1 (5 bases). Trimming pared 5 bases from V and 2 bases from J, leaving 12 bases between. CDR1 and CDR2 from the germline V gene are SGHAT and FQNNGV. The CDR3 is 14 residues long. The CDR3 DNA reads TGTGCCAGCAGCCCAGAGGGGCCCAACACTGAAGCTTTCTTT. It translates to CASSPEGPNTEAFF.

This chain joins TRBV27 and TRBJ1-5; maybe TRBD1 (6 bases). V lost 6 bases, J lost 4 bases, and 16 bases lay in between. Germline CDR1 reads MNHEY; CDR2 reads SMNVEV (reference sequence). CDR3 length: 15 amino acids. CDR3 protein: CASRPGQLVNQPQHF. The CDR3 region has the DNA TGTGCCAGCAGGCCCGGACAGCTGGTTAATCAGCCCCAGCATTTT.

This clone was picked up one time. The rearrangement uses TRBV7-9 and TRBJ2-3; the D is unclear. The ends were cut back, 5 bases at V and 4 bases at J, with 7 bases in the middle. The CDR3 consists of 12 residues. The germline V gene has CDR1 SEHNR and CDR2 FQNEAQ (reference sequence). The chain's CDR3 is CASSAAPDTQYF. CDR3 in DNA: TGTGCCAGCAGCGCAGCCCCAGATACGCAGTATTTT.

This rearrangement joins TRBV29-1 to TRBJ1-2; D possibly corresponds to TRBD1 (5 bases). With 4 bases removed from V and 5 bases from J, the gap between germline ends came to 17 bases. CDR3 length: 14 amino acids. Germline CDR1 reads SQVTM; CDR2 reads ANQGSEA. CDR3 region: CSVGAWGTTYGYTF. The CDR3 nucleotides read TGCAGCGTTGGGGCGTGGGGGACGACATATGGCTACACCTTC.

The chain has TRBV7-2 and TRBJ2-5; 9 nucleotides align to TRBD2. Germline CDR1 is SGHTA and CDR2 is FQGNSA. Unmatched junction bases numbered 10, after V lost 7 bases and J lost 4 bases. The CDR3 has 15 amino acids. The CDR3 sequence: CASNLRAGGTETQYF. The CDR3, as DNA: TGTGCCAGCAACCTCCGAGCGGGAGGTACAGAGACCCAGTACTTC. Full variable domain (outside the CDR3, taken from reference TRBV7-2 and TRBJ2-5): GAGVSQSPSNKVTEKGKDVELRCDPISGHTALYWYRQSLGQGLEFLIYFQGNSAPDKSGLPSDRFSAERTGGSVSTLTIQRTQQEDSAVYLCASNLRAGGTETQYFGPGTRLLVL.

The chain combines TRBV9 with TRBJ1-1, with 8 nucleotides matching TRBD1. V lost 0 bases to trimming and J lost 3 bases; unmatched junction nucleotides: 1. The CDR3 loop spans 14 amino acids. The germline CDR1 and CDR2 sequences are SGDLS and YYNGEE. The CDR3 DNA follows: TGTGCCAGCAGCGTAGTGACAGGGGACACTGAAGCTTTCTTT. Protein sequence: CASSVVTGDTEAFF.

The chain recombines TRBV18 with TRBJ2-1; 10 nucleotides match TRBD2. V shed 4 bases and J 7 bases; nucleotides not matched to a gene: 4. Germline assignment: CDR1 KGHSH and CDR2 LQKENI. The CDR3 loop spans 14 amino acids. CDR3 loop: CASSLLAGANEQFF. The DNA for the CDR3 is TGTGCCAGCTCACTCCTAGCGGGAGCAAATGAGCAGTTCTTC.

The CDR3 loop reads CASSRLQGYTEAFF. The CDR3 DNA reads as TGTGCCAGCTCACGCCTTCAGGGATACACTGAAGCTTTCTTT. V and J are TRBV18 and TRBJ1-1; a possible D gene is TRBD1 (5 bases). Trimming shortened V by 4 bases and J by 3 bases, and 12 bases separated the two germline ends. Germline loops: CDR1 KGHSH, CDR2 LQKENI. The CDR3 is 14 residues long.

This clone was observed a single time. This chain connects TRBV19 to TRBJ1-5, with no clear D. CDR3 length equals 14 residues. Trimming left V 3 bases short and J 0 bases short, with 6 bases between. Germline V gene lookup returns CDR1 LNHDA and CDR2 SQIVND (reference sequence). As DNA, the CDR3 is TGTGCCAGTAGTATTGAAGCTAGCAATCAGCCCCAGCATTTT. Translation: CASSIEASNQPQHF.

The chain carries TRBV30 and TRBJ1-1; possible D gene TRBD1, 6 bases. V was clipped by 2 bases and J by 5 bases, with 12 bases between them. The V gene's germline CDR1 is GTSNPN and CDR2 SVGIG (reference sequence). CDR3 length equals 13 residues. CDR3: CAWSRGGWTEAFF. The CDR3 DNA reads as TGTGCCTGGAGTCGAGGGGGGTGGACTGAAGCTTTCTTT.

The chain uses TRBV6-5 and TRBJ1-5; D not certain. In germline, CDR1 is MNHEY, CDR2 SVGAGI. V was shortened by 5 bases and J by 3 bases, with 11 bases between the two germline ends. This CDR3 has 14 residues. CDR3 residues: CASSQSDPNQPQHF. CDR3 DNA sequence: TGTGCCAGCAGTCAATCGGACCCCAATCAGCCCCAGCATTTT.

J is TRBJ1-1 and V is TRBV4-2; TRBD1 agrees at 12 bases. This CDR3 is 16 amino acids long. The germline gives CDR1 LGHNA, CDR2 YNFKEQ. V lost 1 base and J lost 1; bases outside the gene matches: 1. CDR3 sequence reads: CASSQVGQGANTEAFF. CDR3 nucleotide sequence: TGTGCCAGCAGCCAAGTGGGACAGGGGGCGAACACTGAAGCTTTCTTT.

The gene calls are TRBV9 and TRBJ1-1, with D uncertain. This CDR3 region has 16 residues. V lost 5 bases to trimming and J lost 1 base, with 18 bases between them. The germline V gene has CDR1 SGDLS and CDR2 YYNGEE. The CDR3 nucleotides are TGTGCCAGCAGGGCCTATGAGGCAGCTGCGAACACTGAAGCTTTCTTT. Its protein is CASRAYEAAANTEAFF.

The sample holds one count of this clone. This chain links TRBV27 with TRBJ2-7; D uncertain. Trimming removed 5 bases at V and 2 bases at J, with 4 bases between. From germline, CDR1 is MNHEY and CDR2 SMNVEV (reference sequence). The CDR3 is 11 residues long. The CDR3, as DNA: TGTGCCAGCAGTCCAACCTACGAGCAGTACGTC. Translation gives CASSPTYEQYV.

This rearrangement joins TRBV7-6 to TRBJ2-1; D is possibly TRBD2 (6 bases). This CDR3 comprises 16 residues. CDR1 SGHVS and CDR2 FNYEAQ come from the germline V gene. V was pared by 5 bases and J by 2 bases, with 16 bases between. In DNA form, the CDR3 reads TGTGCCAGCAGCCCCCGCTTAGCGGAGACCTACAATGAGCAGTTCTTC. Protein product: CASSPRLAETYNEQFF. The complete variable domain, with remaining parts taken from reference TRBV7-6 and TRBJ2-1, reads GAGVSQSPRYKVTKRGQDVALRCDPISGHVSLYWYRQALGQGPEFLTYFNYEAQQDKSGLPNDRFSAERPEGSISTLTIQRTEQRDSAMYRCASSPRLAETYNEQFFGPGTRLTVL.

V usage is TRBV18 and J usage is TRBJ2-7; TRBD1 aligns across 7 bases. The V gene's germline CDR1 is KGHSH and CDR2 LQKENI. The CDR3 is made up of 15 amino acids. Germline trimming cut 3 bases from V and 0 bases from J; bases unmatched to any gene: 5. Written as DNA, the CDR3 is TGTGCCAGCTCACCCGTCGGGGACAGCTCCTACGAGCAGTACTTC. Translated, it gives CASSPVGDSSYEQYF.

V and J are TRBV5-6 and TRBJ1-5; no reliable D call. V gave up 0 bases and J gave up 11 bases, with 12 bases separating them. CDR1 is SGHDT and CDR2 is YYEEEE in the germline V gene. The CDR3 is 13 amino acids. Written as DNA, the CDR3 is TGTGCCAGCAGCTTGGTCGGGAGTTCGGCCCAGCATTTT. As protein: CASSLVGSSAQHF. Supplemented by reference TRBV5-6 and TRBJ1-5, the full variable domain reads DAGVTQSPTHLIKTRGQQVTLRCSPKSGHDTVSWYQQALGQGPQFIFQYYEEEERQRGNFPDRFSGHQFPNYSSELNVNALLLGDSALYLCASSLVGSSAQHFGDGTRLSIL.

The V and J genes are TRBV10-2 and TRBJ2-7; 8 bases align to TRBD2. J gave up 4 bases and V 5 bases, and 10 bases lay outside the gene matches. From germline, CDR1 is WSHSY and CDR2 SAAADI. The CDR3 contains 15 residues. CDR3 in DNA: TGCGCCAGCAGTACCGGGACTAGGGGGGTATACGAGCAGTACGTC. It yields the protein CASSTGTRGVYEQYV.

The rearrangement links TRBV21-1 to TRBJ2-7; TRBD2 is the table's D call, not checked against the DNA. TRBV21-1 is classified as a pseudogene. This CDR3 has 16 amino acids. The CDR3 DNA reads TGTGCCAGCAGCAAAGGAGGAGCGGGGCACTCCTACGAGCAGTACGTC. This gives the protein CASSKGGAGHSYEQYV.

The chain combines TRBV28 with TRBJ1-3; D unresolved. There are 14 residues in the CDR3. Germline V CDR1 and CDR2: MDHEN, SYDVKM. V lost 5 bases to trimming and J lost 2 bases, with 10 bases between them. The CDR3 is CASSIRSPGNTIYF. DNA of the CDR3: TGTGCCAGCAGTATCCGTTCCCCTGGAAACACCATATATTTT.

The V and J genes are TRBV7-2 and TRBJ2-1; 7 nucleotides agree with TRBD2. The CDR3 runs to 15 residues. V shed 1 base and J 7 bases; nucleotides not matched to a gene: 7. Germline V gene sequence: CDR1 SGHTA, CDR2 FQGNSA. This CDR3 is CASSLEGGSGNEQFF. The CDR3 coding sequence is TGTGCCAGCAGCTTAGAGGGCGGGAGCGGTAATGAGCAGTTCTTC.

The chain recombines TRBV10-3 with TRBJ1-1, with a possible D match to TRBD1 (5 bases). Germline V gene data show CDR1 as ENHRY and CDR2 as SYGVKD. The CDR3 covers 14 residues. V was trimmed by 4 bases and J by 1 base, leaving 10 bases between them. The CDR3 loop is CAISVTGTNTEAFF. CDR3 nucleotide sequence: TGTGCCATCAGTGTGACGGGGACGAACACTGAAGCTTTCTTT.

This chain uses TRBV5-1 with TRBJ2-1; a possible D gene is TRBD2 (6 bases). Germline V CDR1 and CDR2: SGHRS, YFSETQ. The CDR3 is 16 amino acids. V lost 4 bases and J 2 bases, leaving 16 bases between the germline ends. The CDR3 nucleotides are TGCGCCAGCAGCCGCCCGGGGCTAGCGCCCTACAATGAGCAGTTCTTC. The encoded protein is CASSRPGLAPYNEQFF.

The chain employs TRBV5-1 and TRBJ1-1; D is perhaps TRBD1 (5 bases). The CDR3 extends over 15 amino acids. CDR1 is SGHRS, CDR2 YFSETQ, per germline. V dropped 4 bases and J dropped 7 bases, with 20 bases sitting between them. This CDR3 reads CASSISPGPKNEAFF. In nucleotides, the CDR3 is TGCGCCAGCAGCATATCACCGGGACCCAAAAATGAAGCTTTCTTT. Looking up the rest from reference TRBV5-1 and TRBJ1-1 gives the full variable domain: KAGVTQTPRYLIKTRGQQVTLSCSPISGHRSVSWYQQTPGQGLQFLFEYFSETQRNKGNFPGRFSGRQFSNSRSEMNVSTLELGDSALYLCASSISPGPKNEAFFGQGTRLTVV.

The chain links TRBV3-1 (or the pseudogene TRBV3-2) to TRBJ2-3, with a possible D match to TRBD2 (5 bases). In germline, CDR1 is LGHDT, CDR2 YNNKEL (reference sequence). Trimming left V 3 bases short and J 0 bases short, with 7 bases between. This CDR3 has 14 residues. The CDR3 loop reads CASSHTGSTDTQYF. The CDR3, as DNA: TGTGCCAGCAGCCATACGGGGAGCACAGATACGCAGTATTTT.

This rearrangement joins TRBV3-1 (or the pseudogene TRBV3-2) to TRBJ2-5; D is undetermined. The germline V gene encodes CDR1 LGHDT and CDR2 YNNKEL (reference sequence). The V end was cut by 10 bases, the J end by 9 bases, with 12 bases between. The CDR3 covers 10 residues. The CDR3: CATGRGAQYF. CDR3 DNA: TGTGCCACTGGCCGTGGGGCCCAGTACTTC.

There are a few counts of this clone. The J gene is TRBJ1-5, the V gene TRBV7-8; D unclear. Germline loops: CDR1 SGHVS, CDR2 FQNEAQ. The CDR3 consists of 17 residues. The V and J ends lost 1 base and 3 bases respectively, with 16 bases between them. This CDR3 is CASSLDSAGRLNQPQHF. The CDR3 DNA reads TGTGCCAGCAGCTTAGATTCGGCGGGGAGGCTCAATCAGCCCCAGCATTTT. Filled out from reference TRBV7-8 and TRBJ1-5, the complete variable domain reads GAGVSQSPRYKVAKRGQDVALRCDPISGHVSLFWYQQALGQGPEFLTYFQNEAQLDKSGLPSDRFFAERPEGSVSTLKIQRTQQEDSAVYLCASSLDSAGRLNQPQHFGDGTRLSIL.

The CDR3 nucleotides are TGTGCCTGGAGTGAGGGAGTCGGCTACGAGCAGTACTTC. This translates into CAWSEGVGYEQYF. The chain employs TRBV30 and TRBJ2-7; D perhaps matches TRBD2 (5 bases). The V gene's germline CDR1 is GTSNPN and CDR2 SVGIG (reference sequence). This CDR3 contains 13 residues. Trimming pared 1 base from V and 3 bases from J, leaving 10 bases between. Based on the CDR3 plus reference TRBV30 and TRBJ2-7, the full variable domain is SQTIHQWPATLVQPVGSPLSLECTVEGTSNPNLYWYRQAAGRGLQLLFYSVGIGQISSEVPQNLSASRPQDRQFILSSKKLLLSDSGFYLCAWSEGVGYEQYFGPGTRLTVT.